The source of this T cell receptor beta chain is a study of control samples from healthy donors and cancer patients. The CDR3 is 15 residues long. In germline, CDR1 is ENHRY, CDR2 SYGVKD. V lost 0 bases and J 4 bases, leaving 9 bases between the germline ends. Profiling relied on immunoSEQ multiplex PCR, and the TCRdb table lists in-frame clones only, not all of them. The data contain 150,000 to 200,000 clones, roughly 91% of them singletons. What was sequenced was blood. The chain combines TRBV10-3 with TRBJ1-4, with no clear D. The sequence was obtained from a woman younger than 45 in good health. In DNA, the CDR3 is TGTGCCATCAGTGAGTCGGAACAGAGTAATGAAAAACTGTTTTTT. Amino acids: CAISESEQSNEKLFF.